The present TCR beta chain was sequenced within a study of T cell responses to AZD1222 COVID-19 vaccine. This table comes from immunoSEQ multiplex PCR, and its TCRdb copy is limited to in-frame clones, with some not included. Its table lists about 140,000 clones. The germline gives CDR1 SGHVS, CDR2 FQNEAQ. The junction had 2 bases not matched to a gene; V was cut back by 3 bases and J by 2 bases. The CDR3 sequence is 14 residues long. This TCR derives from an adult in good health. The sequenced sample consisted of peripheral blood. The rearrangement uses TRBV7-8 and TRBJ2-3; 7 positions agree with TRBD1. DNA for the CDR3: TGTGCCAGCAGCTTGGGGACAGCCACAGATACGCAGTATTTT. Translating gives CASSLGTATDTQYF.